This T cell receptor beta chain was obtained from a study of blood T cell repertoires in COVID-19. The overall study: COVID-19 samples, acute and convalescent, were from the United States, Italy and Spain.

During active infection, Seattle patients enrolled and were then monitored through disease. This clone was seen just once. Authors' analysis steps: Reference gene primer amplification gave estimated nucleated cell counts. Using immunoSEQ multiplex PCR, the repertoire was profiled, and TCRdb retains in-frame clones only, with some absent. V, J and clone size derive from that table, while D and trimming were established from the DNA sequence. Altogether over 150,000 clones are present, roughly 90% being singletons, with the ten largest covering roughly a sixth. The V segment lost 7 bases and the J segment 2 bases; nucleotides outside the gene matches: 6. This CDR3 is built from 15 residues. CDR1 SNHLY and CDR2 FYNNEI come from the germline V gene.

This TCR derives from a man aged 45 to 65 with COVID-19, enrolled during active disease. The specimen was peripheral blood. This rearrangement joins TRBV2 to TRBJ2-1, with 9 nucleotides matching TRBD2. The CDR3 reads CASNIAGVAYNEQFF. The CDR3 region has the DNA TGTGCCAGCAATATAGCGGGAGTAGCCTACAATGAGCAGTTCTTC.